A single sample gave rise to the 8 T cell receptor beta chains below, sequenced in a study of blood T cell repertoires in COVID-19. Clones were sequenced by immunoSEQ multiplex PCR, and TCRdb holds only the in-frame ones, with some missing. The sample contains approximately 100,000 clones, around nine tenths of which appear only once. The sample comprised peripheral blood. These TCRs come from a human donor with COVID-19, enrolled during active disease. The donor label of this sample is uncertain.

The V and J genes are TRBV6-5 and TRBJ1-2; TRBD1 agrees at 7 bases. With V trimmed by 6 bases and J by 8 bases, 9 bases remained unmatched. This CDR3 contains 13 residues. The V gene's germline CDR1 is MNHEY and CDR2 SVGAGI. This chain's CDR3 is CASSADRVEGYTF. CDR3 sequence (DNA): TGTGCCAGCAGCGCCGACAGGGTAGAGGGCTACACCTTC.

This clone was found a few times. The chain combines TRBV3-1 (or the pseudogene TRBV3-2) with TRBJ2-5; D call uncertain. Trimming removed 0 bases from V and 4 bases from J, with 12 bases in between. The CDR3 consists of 15 residues. CDR1 is LGHDT, CDR2 YNNKEL, per germline (reference sequence). CDR3 sequence reads: CASSQEIGWAETQYF. DNA for the CDR3: TGTGCCAGCAGCCAAGAAATTGGGTGGGCAGAGACCCAGTACTTC.

This clone was detected only once. The J gene is TRBJ1-6, the V gene TRBV2, with D possibly TRBD1 on 6 matching bases. Trimming removed 6 bases at V and 11 bases at J, with 23 bases between. This CDR3 is built from 16 residues. The V gene's germline CDR1 is SNHLY and CDR2 FYNNEI. The CDR3 region is CASSYLGPKGGTPLHF. CDR3 nucleotides: TGTGCCAGCAGCTATCTCGGTCCCAAGGGGGGGACACCCCTCCACTTT.

The chain has TRBV7-9 and TRBJ2-6; D remains ambiguous. CDR1 and CDR2 (germline): SEHNR, FQNEAQ (reference sequence). Trimming took off 6 bases at V and 2 bases at J, with 14 bases between the two ends. The CDR3 loop spans 16 amino acids. This chain's CDR3 is CASSKGGPPGANVLTF. CDR3 in DNA: TGTGCCAGCAGTAAAGGTGGGCCCCCTGGGGCCAACGTCCTGACTTTC.

The chain uses TRBV6-6 and TRBJ1-3, with D possibly TRBD1 on 5 matching bases. The CDR3 has 16 amino acids. Germline assignment: CDR1 MNHNY and CDR2 SVGAGI (reference sequence). Deletions cut 0 bases from V and 5 bases from J, with 14 bases between. The CDR3 DNA reads as TGTGCCAGCAGTTACTCGACGGGGGGGAGGAGAAACACCATATATTTT. This encodes CASSYSTGGRRNTIYF.

The chain joins TRBV6-1 to TRBJ1-3; a weak D match, TRBD1 (5 bases). From germline, CDR1 is MNHNS and CDR2 SASEGT. The germline V and J ends were trimmed by 0 bases and 4 bases, with 13 bases remaining between them. The CDR3 runs to 16 residues. The CDR3 sequence: CASSEAAGTGGNTIYF. CDR3 coding DNA: TGTGCCAGCAGTGAAGCGGCCGGGACTGGCGGAAACACCATATATTTT.

The genes are TRBV9 and TRBJ2-1; TRBD2 aligns across 10 bases. The CDR3 is 15 amino acids. Trimming removed 4 bases from V and 2 bases from J; junction bases left unmatched: 3. Germline V CDR1 and CDR2: SGDLS, YYNGEE. The CDR3 loop is CASSLAGGAYNEQFF. CDR3 sequence (DNA): TGTGCCAGCAGCTTAGCGGGGGGTGCCTACAATGAGCAGTTCTTC. The full variable domain, completed using reference TRBV9 and TRBJ2-1, is DSGVTQTPKHLITATGQRVTLRCSPRSGDLSVYWYQQSLDQGLQFLIQYYNGEERAKGNILERFSAQQFPDLHSELNLSSLELGDSALYFCASSLAGGAYNEQFFGPGTRLTVL.

The CDR3 protein is CSVVQGKVSSTDTQYF. The CDR3 bases are TGCAGCGTTGTACAGGGGAAAGTTTCTAGCACAGATACGCAGTATTTT. This chain links TRBV29-1 with TRBJ2-3; 7 nucleotides match TRBD1. Germline-derived CDR1 and CDR2 are SQVTM and ANQGSEA. V lost 4 bases and J lost 0; bases outside the gene matches: 10. This CDR3 has 16 amino acids.